Following are 32 T cell receptor beta chains from one sample sequenced in a study of blood T cells in healthy people across ages. A second PCR, run for about 7 to 11 cycles, used a sample-barcoded 5' primer plus a J-beta primer mix. From the 5' RACE reads, TCRdb called clonotypes with MiXCR, one entry per CDR3 protein. Among hundreds of thousands of distinct CDR3 sequences, about 30% were seen once, and the ten largest hold about a sixth. Sequencing was done on a sample of blood. The receptors here all came from a woman older than 75 in good health.

This clonotype was counted only a few times. The chain has TRBV5-6 and TRBJ1-2; D possibly corresponds to TRBD1 (5 bases). The germline CDR1 and CDR2 sequences are SGHDT and YYEEEE. The CDR3 has 16 amino acids. Trimming stripped 3 bases from V and 8 bases from J, with 23 bases between. The CDR3 reads CASSSLGPGTAVGYTF. The DNA for the CDR3 is TGTGCCAGCAGCTCACTGGGCCCCGGGACGGCAGTAGGCTACACCTTC.

As for this clonotype: This could be a read error, since a much larger clone is one nucleotide away. CDR3 DNA: TGTGCCAGCAGCTTAGCGCGGCAGGCCGGGGATACGCGGTATTTT. Its protein is CASSLARQAGDTRYF. V usage is TRBV7-3 and J usage is TRBJ2-3, with D possibly being TRBD2 (5 bases). Germline assignment: CDR1 SGHTA and CDR2 FQGTGA. The length of the CDR3 is 15 residues.

The chain has TRBV2 and TRBJ2-5; 8 positions agree with TRBD1. Germline assignment: CDR1 SNHLY and CDR2 FYNNEI. Trimming at V came to 4 bases and at J to 3 bases, leaving 1 base not matched to a gene. This CDR3 region has 13 residues. CDR3 sequence reads: CASSGGQEETQYF. The CDR3 DNA is TGTGCCAGCAGTGGGGGACAGGAAGAGACCCAGTACTTC.

This clonotype was detected many times. The genes are TRBV7-9 and TRBJ2-5; TRBD2 matches at 12 bases. With V trimmed by 5 bases and J by 1 base, 5 bases remained unmatched. This CDR3 is built from 16 residues. CDR1 and CDR2 from the germline V gene are SEHNR and FQNEAQ (reference sequence). The CDR3 DNA reads as TGTGCCAGCAGCCTAAGACTAGCGGGGGTCCAAGAGACCCAGTACTTC. It translates to CASSLRLAGVQETQYF.

In its sample, this clonotype was seen many times. CDR3 nucleotide sequence: TGCAGTGCTAGTAGTAACATCGGCTCCTACAATGAGCAGTTCTTC. Its protein is CSASSNIGSYNEQFF. The chain recombines TRBV20-1 with TRBJ2-1; D is undetermined. Trimming cost V 3 bases and J 0 bases, with 12 bases left between them. Germline-derived CDR1 and CDR2 are DFQATT and SNEGSKA (reference sequence). This CDR3 spans 15 amino acids.

The chain couples TRBV20-1 to TRBJ2-1, with D perhaps TRBD1 or TRBD2 (6 bases each). The germline V and J ends were trimmed by 5 bases and 4 bases, with 12 bases remaining between them. The germline V gene has CDR1 DFQATT and CDR2 SNEGSKA (reference sequence). CDR3 length equals 13 residues. Here the CDR3 DNA reads TGCAGTGCTCTAGGGGGGCGGTACAATGAGCAGTTCTTC. Its protein is CSALGGRYNEQFF.

This clonotype was seen only a few times. J is TRBJ1-3 and V is TRBV10-3; perhaps TRBD1 as D (6 bases). The germline V gene encodes CDR1 ENHRY and CDR2 SYGVKD. V lost 0 bases, J lost 10 bases, and 10 bases lay in between. The CDR3 extends over 13 amino acids. DNA of the CDR3: TGTGCCATCAGTGAGTCAGGGGGTTCTACCATATATTTT. Protein sequence: CAISESGGSTIYF.

This chain uses TRBV5-1 with TRBJ2-1, with D possibly being TRBD2 (6 bases). The germline V and J ends were trimmed by 2 bases and 8 bases, with 14 bases remaining between them. The CDR3 spans 14 residues. The germline gives CDR1 SGHRS, CDR2 YFSETQ. Here the CDR3 DNA reads TGCGCCAGCAGCTTCGGCGGGGCCGGGGATGAGCAGTTCTTC. It specifies CASSFGGAGDEQFF.

As regards this clonotype: This may stem from a read error, because a much larger clone lies one nucleotide away. V usage is TRBV6-1 and J usage is TRBJ1-2; no firm D call. The CDR3 contains 12 residues. V lost 4 bases to trimming and J lost 4 bases, with 7 bases between them. Germline V gene sequence: CDR1 MNHNS, CDR2 SASEGT. The CDR3 coding sequence is TGTGCCAGCAGTGCAGTTCTCTATGGCTACACCTTC. Its translation is CASSAVLYGYTF.

The chain combines TRBV2 with TRBJ1-1; weak D call: TRBD1 (5 bases). This CDR3 comprises 14 residues. Germline lookup yields CDR1 SNHLY and CDR2 FYNNEI. V lost 7 bases, J lost 0 bases, and 12 bases lay in between. In DNA, the CDR3 is TGTGCCAGCACCGCCCAGGGCCTGAACACTGAAGCTTTCTTT. Translation gives CASTAQGLNTEAFF.

Of note for this clonotype: A much larger clonotype is one base distant, so this may be a read error. The chain carries TRBV27 and TRBJ1-2; D might be TRBD1 (5 bases). Germline V CDR1 and CDR2: MNHEY, SMNVEV (reference sequence). The CDR3 is 15 amino acids. Trimming removed 6 bases at V and 6 bases at J, with 20 bases between. The CDR3 coding sequence is TGTGCCAGCAGCCCTTGGGGACGGGGGTACGATGGCTACACCTTC. Amino acids: CASSPWGRGYDGYTF.

This clonotype was counted between two and nine times. A read error may be the cause here, since a much bigger clone is one base away. The rearrangement joins TRBV7-3 to TRBJ2-1; 8 nucleotides line up with TRBD2. The J call is in doubt because the DNA end fits TRBJ2-7 better. The CDR3 spans 15 residues. The germline V gene encodes CDR1 SGHTA and CDR2 FQGTGA. This CDR3 reads CASSLGGGFYNEQYF. The DNA for the CDR3 is TGTGCCAGCAGCTTAGGCGGGGGGTTCTACAATGAGCAGTACTTC.

This clonotype was detected only a few times. The chain is built from TRBV7-8 and TRBJ2-5; no firm D call. V was trimmed by 0 bases and J by 6 bases, leaving 11 bases between them. CDR1 SGHVS and CDR2 FQNEAQ come from the germline V gene. The CDR3 runs 14 residues. The CDR3 reads CASSLALGSKTQYF. Here the CDR3 DNA reads TGTGCCAGCAGCTTAGCGTTAGGAAGTAAGACCCAGTACTTC.

At least ten counts were recorded for this clonotype. The chain carries TRBV5-5 and TRBJ2-7, with 11 bases lining up with TRBD2. The CDR3 has 15 residues. With V trimmed by 0 bases and J by 5 bases, 4 bases remained unmatched. Per the germline V gene, CDR1 is SGHKS and CDR2 is YYEKEE (reference sequence). CDR3 sequence reads: CASSLVASGGNEQYF. The CDR3 nucleotides read TGTGCCAGCAGCTTGGTGGCTAGCGGGGGGAACGAGCAGTACTTC.

This clonotype was seen only a few times. Being one base from a much bigger clone, this may be a read error. The chain uses TRBV10-3 and TRBJ1-5, with 10 nucleotides matching TRBD1. The CDR3 runs 16 residues. In germline, CDR1 is ENHRY, CDR2 SYGVKD. The CDR3 DNA is TGTGCCATCAGTGAACGGGGACAGGGGTTAAATCGGCCCCAGCATTTT. Translated, it gives CAISERGQGLNRPQHF.

This chain links TRBV5-1 with TRBJ2-2; no reliable D call. V was cut by 2 bases and J by 4 bases, with 15 bases left in between. Germline V gene sequence: CDR1 SGHRS, CDR2 YFSETQ. The CDR3 runs 16 residues. The CDR3 protein is CASSFRPLLGTGELFF. Here the CDR3 DNA reads TGCGCCAGCAGCTTTCGACCCTTACTGGGCACCGGGGAGCTGTTTTTT.

This clonotype was detected ten times or more. The CDR3 region has the DNA TGTGCCAGCAGCTTAGCGGCCGGAACTAATGAAAAACTGTTTTTT. Translating gives CASSLAAGTNEKLFF. The chain carries TRBV7-2 and TRBJ1-4; D call uncertain. From germline, CDR1 is SGHTA and CDR2 FQGNSA. The V gene lost 0 bases and the J gene lost 1 base, with 6 bases spanning the gap. The CDR3 runs to 15 residues.

In regard to this clonotype: The junction and the germline gene differ at one end; a read error may be behind it. V is TRBV12-3 or TRBV12-4 and J is TRBJ2-3; 11 bases fit TRBD2. The CDR3 loop spans 15 amino acids. The CDR3: CASRTGTSGTDAQYF. As DNA, the CDR3 is TGTGCCAGCAGGACAGGGACTAGCGGCACAGATGCGCAGTATTTT.

Ten or more counts support this clonotype. J is TRBJ2-3 and V is TRBV5-6; 7 bases are shared with TRBD1. With V trimmed by 3 bases and J by 3 bases, 13 bases remained unmatched. CDR1 and CDR2 (germline): SGHDT, YYEEEE. The CDR3 spans 17 residues. The CDR3 here is CASSSGRDRSGTDTQYF. CDR3 in DNA: TGTGCCAGCAGCTCGGGCCGGGACAGATCAGGGACAGATACGCAGTATTTT.

This chain uses TRBV21-1 with TRBJ2-5; TRBD1 is the table's D call, not checked against the DNA. The J call is doubtful: the DNA matches TRBJ2-7 better. TRBV21-1 is reported as a pseudogene. The length of the CDR3 is 13 residues. CDR3 DNA: TGTGCCAGCAGCAGAAAGACAGGTGACGAGCAGTACTTC. This gives the protein CASSRKTGDEQYF.

The CDR3 coding sequence is TGCAGTGCTCATGGCAGGGCGCTAGCCAAAAACATTCAGTACTTC. This sequence encodes CSAHGRALAKNIQYF. This chain links TRBV20-1 with TRBJ2-4; maybe TRBD1 (5 bases). This CDR3 is built from 15 residues. Trimming pared 5 bases from V and 0 bases from J, leaving 14 bases between. The germline V gene encodes CDR1 DFQATT and CDR2 SNEGSKA (reference sequence).

This chain connects TRBV20-1 to TRBJ2-1; the match to TRBD2 covers 10 bases. Germline V CDR1 and CDR2: DFQATT, SNEGSKA (reference sequence). This CDR3 contains 15 residues. V was pared by 2 bases and J by 4 bases, with 5 bases of the junction left unmatched. The CDR3 protein is CSARPEREGYNEQFF. CDR3 nucleotide sequence: TGCAGTGCTAGACCCGAGCGGGAGGGGTACAATGAGCAGTTCTTC.

Many counts were recorded for this clonotype. This chain uses TRBV6-1 with TRBJ2-1; perhaps TRBD1 as D (6 bases). The germline V and J ends were trimmed by 2 bases and 13 bases, with 15 bases remaining between them. The CDR3 contains 13 residues. Germline-derived CDR1 and CDR2 are MNHNS and SASEGT. The DNA for the CDR3 is TGTGCCAGCAGTGAATCGGGACATGTTCCCCAGTTCTTC. This encodes CASSESGHVPQFF.

The sample holds many counts of this clonotype. The J gene is TRBJ2-5, the V gene TRBV11-2, with D perhaps TRBD1 or TRBD2 (5 bases each). Germline V CDR1 and CDR2: SGHAT, FQNNGV. The length of the CDR3 is 15 residues. Trimming pared 0 bases from V and 5 bases from J, leaving 13 bases between. The DNA of the CDR3 is TGTGCCAGCAGCTTAGACGGCAAAGAGGGGGAGACCCAGTACTTC. This gives the protein CASSLDGKEGETQYF. The variable domain in full, completed from reference TRBV11-2 and TRBJ2-5, reads EAGVAQSPRYKIIEKRQSVAFWCNPISGHATLYWYQQILGQGPKLLIQFQNNGVVDDSQLPKDRFSAERLKGVDSTLKIQPAKLEDSAVYLCASSLDGKEGETQYFGPGTRLLVL.

V is TRBV27 and J is TRBJ2-5, with D tentatively TRBD1 or TRBD2 (5 bases each). The end of the DNA fits TRBJ2-7 better, so the J call may be wrong. Germline-derived CDR1 and CDR2 are MNHEY and SMNVEV (reference sequence). This CDR3 is 16 amino acids long. The CDR3 loop is CASSPASGTENFEQYF. Written as DNA, the CDR3 is TGTGCCAGCAGTCCGGCTTCCGGGACGGAGAATTTCGAGCAGTACTTC.

The chain joins TRBV7-2 to TRBJ1-6; 7 nucleotides align to TRBD1. The germline CDR1 and CDR2 sequences are SGHTA and FQGNSA. The CDR3 extends over 15 amino acids. With V trimmed by 5 bases and J by 2 bases, 3 bases remained unmatched. In DNA form, the CDR3 reads TGTGCCAGCAGCCGGGACAGCACCTATAATTCACCCCTCCACTTT. Protein sequence: CASSRDSTYNSPLHF.

This clonotype has a count of ten or more. The chain couples TRBV29-1 to TRBJ1-2; 10 bases match TRBD1. This CDR3 region has 15 residues. In germline, CDR1 is SQVTM, CDR2 ANQGSEA. V trimming: 5 bases; J trimming: 4 bases; junction bases outside the gene matches: 10. The CDR3 DNA reads as TGCAGCGTTCCGGGACAGGGGCAAAACGGCTATGGCTACACCTTC. This codes for CSVPGQGQNGYGYTF.

This chain joins TRBV4-1 and TRBJ1-2, with a possible D match to TRBD1 (5 bases). Germline assignment: CDR1 MGHRA and CDR2 YSYEKL. The CDR3 runs to 14 residues. V lost 7 bases, J lost 6 bases, and 18 bases lay in between. CDR3 DNA sequence: TGCGCCAGCACCTCAAAAGGGGACGGCGATGGCTACACCTTC. Its translation is CASTSKGDGDGYTF.

This clonotype was counted many times. This chain uses TRBV7-2 with TRBJ2-1; D unclear. The V gene lost 5 bases and the J gene lost 14 bases, with 19 bases spanning the gap. There are 13 residues in the CDR3. Per germline, CDR1 SGHTA and CDR2 FQGNSA. The CDR3 bases are TGTGCCAGCAGCCCAAAGGGCAGCCCGGCGAAGTTCTTC. This gives the protein CASSPKGSPAKFF.

Details on this clonotype: A clone one base away is much larger, so this may be a read error. The chain combines TRBV29-1 with TRBJ1-2, with D unclear. The ends were cut back, 4 bases at V and 4 bases at J, with 10 bases in the middle. The CDR3 totals 12 residues. Per the germline V gene, CDR1 is SQVTM and CDR2 is ANQGSEA. This CDR3 reads CSVAETAYGYTF. CDR3 DNA: TGCAGCGTTGCTGAGACGGCCTATGGCTACACCTTC.

CDR3 residues: CASGYGITEAFF. In DNA form, the CDR3 reads TGTGCTAGTGGTTATGGGATAACTGAAGCTTTCTTT. The chain employs TRBV12-5 and TRBJ1-1, with D uncertain. The CDR3 spans 12 residues. V was pared by 4 bases and J by 5 bases, with 8 bases between. CDR1 and CDR2 from the germline V gene are LGHNT and FRNRAP.

The chain combines TRBV7-9 with TRBJ1-5, with 8 positions matching TRBD1. J gave up 4 bases and V 5 bases, and 7 bases lay outside the gene matches. CDR1 and CDR2 (germline): SEHNR, FQNEAQ (reference sequence). The CDR3 totals 15 residues. The CDR3 protein is CASSDGTGGNQPQHF. The CDR3 region has the DNA TGTGCCAGCAGCGACGGGACAGGAGGGAATCAGCCCCAGCATTTT. The full variable domain, in which reference TRBV7-9 and TRBJ1-5 provide the parts outside the CDR3, is DTGVSQNPRHKITKRGQNVTFRCDPISEHNRLYWYRQTLGQGPEFLTYFQNEAQLEKSRLLSDRFSAERPKGSFSTLEIQRTEQGDSAMYLCASSDGTGGNQPQHFGDGTRLSIL.